This is a list of T cell receptor beta chains from one sample in a study of cytomegalovirus exposure and HLA in healthy donors. The repertoire was sequenced with immunoSEQ multiplex PCR; TCRdb's copy has only in-frame clones and lacks some. The sample lists 240,000 or so clones; 86% were seen once. The sequencing input was PBMCs. The receptors originated from a woman younger than 45 in good health and CMV-seropositive. CDR3s include the opening cysteine and the closing phenylalanine or tryptophan.

TRBJ1-2,TRBV19,CASRGTALYYGYTF
TRBJ2-5,TRBV7-9,CASSLGQAGETQYF
TRBJ2-7,TRBV6-1,CASSTDTLSRAF
TRBJ2-3,TRBV27,CASSYLLADTQYF
TRBJ2-3,TRBV5-4,CASSQGLAGTDTQYF
TRBJ2-2,TRBV30,CAWSVRPDTGYTGELFF
TRBJ2-1,TRBV5-4,CASSLVLVRGNEQFF
TRBJ2-7,TRBV21-1,CARKAESPYEQYF
TRBJ1-2,TRBV27,CASSLSTSGGLNYGYTF
TRBJ2-5,TRBV7-7,CASSPRYVSPKRKKETQYF
TRBJ1-2,TRBV2,CASRAKQGNGYTF
TRBJ1-1,TRBV5-4,CATSGAMNTEAFF
TRBJ2-7,TRBV7-8,CASSPLRDRSFYEQYF
TRBJ2-1,TRBV7-9,CASSSTGAEQFF
TRBJ2-7,TRBV28,CASSSRIRDTPYEQYF
TRBJ1-1,TRBV6-7,CASSYQSFNRTAEAFF
TRBJ2-5,TRBV5-4,CASSYPGQGILTQYF
TRBJ2-1,TRBV6-5,CASSISGYNEQFF
TRBJ2-3,TRBV6-7,CASSEEREGSTDTQYF
TRBJ2-1,TRBV13,CASSSYIDPGTSGRWGKGEQFF
TRBJ1-1,TRBV5-1,CASSAGTGVIEAFF
TRBJ2-1,TRBV13,CASSLGLAGYEQFF
TRBJ2-1,TRBV7-8,CASSFGQGRAGGFDEQFF
TRBJ2-7,TRBV6-6,CATAPSGRFYEQYF
TRBJ1-5,TRBV4-2,CASSPYTSPDQPQHF
TRBJ2-7,TRBV6-5,CASRRLAGSYEQYF
TRBJ1-2,TRBV29-1,CSVVQDYGYTF
TRBJ2-3,TRBV27,CASSLGQAADTQYF
TRBJ1-4,TRBV29-1,CSAARSATNEKLFF
TRBJ1-2,TRBV5-6,CASSLDDRGGGYTF
TRBJ2-1,TRBV27,CASGSSYWLRRDEQFF
TRBJ1-2,TRBV19,CASSIQFGYTF